The 3 T cell receptor beta chains reported below all come from one sample, sequenced in a study of T cells in Graves' hyperthyroidism and ophthalmopathy. RNA transcripts served as the template for amplifying TCR beta CDR3 regions. HTBI primers drove first-round RT-PCR of the TCR CDR3. MiXCR, run by TCRdb on the multiplex PCR reads, gives a single entry per CDR3 protein. The data contain approximately 400,000 distinct CDR3 sequences, around 16% of them singletons. Source material: blood. The receptors here all came from a woman younger than 30 with Graves' hyperthyroidism.

This clonotype has ten or more counts. CDR3 coding DNA: TGTGCCAGCAGTGAGTCACGGGTCGGAAGGACCCAGTACTTC. Amino acid sequence: CASSESRVGRTQYF. The chain joins TRBV6-1 to TRBJ2-5; no clear D gene. This CDR3 has 14 amino acids. The V gene lost 3 bases and the J gene lost 7 bases, with 15 bases spanning the gap. From germline, CDR1 is MNHNS and CDR2 SASEGT.

This clonotype occurred a few times. The chain employs TRBV7-2 and TRBJ2-3; the match to TRBD1 covers 7 bases. Unmatched junction bases numbered 8, after V lost 4 bases and J lost 1 base. The CDR3 is 16 residues long. Germline V CDR1 and CDR2: SGHTA, FQGNSA. For the CDR3, the DNA is TGTGCCAGCAGCTCGTTGAACAGGGGCGGCACAGATACGCAGTATTTT. The encoded protein is CASSSLNRGGTDTQYF.

At least ten counts were recorded for this clonotype. This chain uses TRBV6-1 with TRBJ2-3; no clear D. Trimming cost V 3 bases and J 3 bases, with 16 bases left between them. The CDR3 is 16 residues long. Germline assignment: CDR1 MNHNS and CDR2 SASEGT. CDR3: CASSEVSSGWTDTQYF. The CDR3 DNA reads as TGTGCCAGCAGTGAGGTCTCTTCGGGCTGGACAGATACGCAGTATTTT.